This paragraph reports one TCR beta chain. Between the trimmed V and J ends, which lost 3 bases and 4 bases, there was a span of 22 bases. The CDR3 totals 17 residues. Germline values: CDR1 DFQATT, CDR2 SNEGSKA (reference sequence). In TCRdb, the reads were re-called with MiXCR into one record per CDR3 protein. Of about 200,000 distinct CDR3 sequences in the sample, 9.5% were seen once. This specimen comes from a study of T cell repertoires in cytomegalovirus infection. The sequenced sample consisted of PBMCs. The rearrangement uses TRBV20-1 and TRBJ2-1, with a weak D call TRBD2 (6 bases). The clonotype was recovered from a human donor in good health (CMV status not recorded). Some clones in this sample may be carry-over from other donors' samples. The CDR3 sequence is CSASDRGRSPLYNEQFF. For the CDR3, the DNA is TGCAGTGCTAGTGACCGAGGGAGGAGCCCCTTGTACAATGAGCAGTTCTTC.